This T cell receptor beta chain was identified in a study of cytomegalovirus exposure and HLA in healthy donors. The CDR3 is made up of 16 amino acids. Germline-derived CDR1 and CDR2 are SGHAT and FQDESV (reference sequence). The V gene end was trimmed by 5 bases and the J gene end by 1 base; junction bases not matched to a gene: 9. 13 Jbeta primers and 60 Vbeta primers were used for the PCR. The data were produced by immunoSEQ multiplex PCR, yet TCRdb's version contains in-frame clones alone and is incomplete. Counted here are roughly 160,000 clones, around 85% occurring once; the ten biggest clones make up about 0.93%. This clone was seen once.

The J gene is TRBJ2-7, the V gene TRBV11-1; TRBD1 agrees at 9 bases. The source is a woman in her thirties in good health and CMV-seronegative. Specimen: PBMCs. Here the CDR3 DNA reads TGTGCCAGCAGCGCCGACAGGGGGGCCTTATCCTACGAGCAGTACTTC. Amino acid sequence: CASSADRGALSYEQYF.